The clone carrying this TCR beta chain was detected only a few times. Its antigen is not identified. The data stem from a study of molecular identifiers for immune sequencing clone quantification. General observations from the study: More than 97% of effector molecules, versus under 1% of naive-cell molecules, belonged to clones above 20 RNA copies.

From the PCR reads, TCRdb called clonotypes with MiXCR, one entry per CDR3 protein. The table records tens of thousands of distinct CDR3 sequences, less than 20% of them present only once. This receptor was identified in a human donor in good health. Some libraries in this study had Jurkat cell RNA spiked in. Input material: naive CD8+ T cells from blood, with Jurkat cell RNA spiked in. Subset defined: FACS-sorted CD8+CD4-CCR7+CD45RA+ naive T cells.

The DNA of the CDR3 is TGCGCCAGCAGCTTGGGGGACTATTTCTCCTACGAGCAGTACTTC. It yields the protein CASSLGDYFSYEQYF. The chain has TRBV5-1 and TRBJ2-7, with 7 bases matching TRBD2. Germline trimming cut 0 bases from V and 0 bases from J; bases unmatched to any gene: 3. Germline loops: CDR1 SGHRS, CDR2 YFSETQ. CDR3 length: 15 residues. Combining the CDR3 with reference TRBV5-1 and TRBJ2-7 gives the whole variable domain KAGVTQTPRYLIKTRGQQVTLSCSPISGHRSVSWYQQTPGQGLQFLFEYFSETQRNKGNFPGRFSGRQFSNSRSEMNVSTLELGDSALYLCASSLGDYFSYEQYFGPGTRLTVT.